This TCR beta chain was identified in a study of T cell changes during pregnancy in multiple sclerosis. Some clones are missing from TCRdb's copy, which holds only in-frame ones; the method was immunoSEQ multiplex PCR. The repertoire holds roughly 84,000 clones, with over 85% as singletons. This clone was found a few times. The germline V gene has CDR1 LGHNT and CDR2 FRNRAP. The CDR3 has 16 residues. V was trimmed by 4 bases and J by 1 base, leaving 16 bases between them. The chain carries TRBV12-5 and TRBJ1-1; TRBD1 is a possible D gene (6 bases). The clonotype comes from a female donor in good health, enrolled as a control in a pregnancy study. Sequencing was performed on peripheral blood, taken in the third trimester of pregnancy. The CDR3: CASGWMTGTQNTEAFF. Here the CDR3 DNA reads TGTGCTAGTGGTTGGATGACCGGGACACAGAACACTGAAGCTTTCTTT.